The text below deals with one TCR beta chain. Per the original data handling: Scientists estimated how many nucleated cells there were by amplifying reference gene primers. TCRdb keeps only in-frame clones here, not all; method: immunoSEQ multiplex PCR. V and J calls plus clone size are reproduced from that table; the DNA served to infer D and trimming. The sample carries under 200,000 clones, approximately 90% recorded once. This record comes from a study of blood T cell repertoires in COVID-19. Study-level background: Italy, Spain and the United States were the sources of the convalescent and acute COVID-19 samples. The analysed material was cDNA or gDNA that came from T cells, B-cell-depleted T cells, or PBMCs.

The sequence was obtained from a woman of 80 years or more in a cohort sampled during active or convalescent COVID-19. The sequenced sample consisted of peripheral blood.

The CDR3 DNA is TGTGCCAGCAGCGTAGACAAGAACACTGAAGCTTTCTTT. It is translated as CASSVDKNTEAFF. The V call is TRBV9, the J call TRBJ1-1, with D unclear. V lost 0 bases and J lost 1, with 4 bases in between. The germline gives CDR1 SGDLS, CDR2 YYNGEE. There are 13 residues in the CDR3.